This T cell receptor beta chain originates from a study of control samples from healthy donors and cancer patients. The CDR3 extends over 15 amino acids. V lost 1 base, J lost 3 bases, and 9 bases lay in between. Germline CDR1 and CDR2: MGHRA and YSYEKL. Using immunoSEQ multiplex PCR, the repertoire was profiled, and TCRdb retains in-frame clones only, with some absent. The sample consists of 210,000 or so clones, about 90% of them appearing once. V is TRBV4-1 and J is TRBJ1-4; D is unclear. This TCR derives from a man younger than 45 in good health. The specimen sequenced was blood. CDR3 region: CASSQVVGSNEKLFF. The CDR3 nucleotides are TGCGCCAGCAGCCAAGTCGTTGGTTCTAATGAAAAACTGTTTTTT.